This T cell receptor (beta chain) was observed in a study of cytomegalovirus exposure and HLA in healthy donors. Germline CDR1 and CDR2: SEHNR and FQNEAQ (reference sequence). The CDR3 contains 12 residues. A multiplex PCR was run with 60 Vbeta primers and 13 Jbeta primers. The repertoire was sequenced with immunoSEQ multiplex PCR; TCRdb's copy has only in-frame clones and lacks some. The sample comprises approximately 180,000 clones, 73% of which are singletons, and approximately 1.8% rests with the top ten. Overall study findings and caveats: Later genetic work tied a missense DCLRE1C variant to beta-chain V and J trimming. Despite most TCR sequences being rare, some public TCRs occurred in many donors. 150 or so TCR beta chains were listed as cytomegalovirus-associated. Testing in vitro showed a few CMV-associated chains specific for CMV antigens.

Regarding this clone: Its antigen is still unknown. A junction end diverges from the germline sequence, so it may reflect a read error.

The receptor was isolated from a woman in her twenties or thirties in good health and CMV-seronegative. This rearrangement joins TRBV7-9 to TRBJ2-7, with 7 bases lining up with TRBD1. The sample taken for sequencing was PBMCs. The CDR3 region is CSSSTPRDRQYF. In DNA form, the CDR3 reads TGTTCCAGCAGCACCCCCCGGGACAGGCAGTACTTC.